One sample yielded the 5 T cell receptor beta chains listed below, sequenced in a study of OX40 agonist ivuxolimab in advanced cancers. Sequenced by immunoSEQ multiplex PCR; TCRdb stores in-frame clones only, minus some. The sample carries 90,000 to 100,000 clones, approximately 95% recorded once. The sample here was CD4+ or CD8+ T cells sorted from blood, taken in a trial of the OX40 agonist ivuxolimab. The receptors here all came from an adult with an advanced solid tumor such as melanoma, head and neck, liver or kidney cancer.

V usage is TRBV7-9 and J usage is TRBJ1-2, with D perhaps TRBD1 (5 bases). V was trimmed by 0 bases and J by 10 bases, leaving 21 bases between them. Germline CDR1 reads SEHNR; CDR2 reads FQNEAQ (reference sequence). The CDR3 runs 16 residues. CDR3 sequence (DNA): TGTGCCAGCAGCTTAGCCCCCATCGGGGGACCTGGCTACTACACCTTC. This encodes CASSLAPIGGPGYYTF.

The rearrangement links TRBV13 to TRBJ2-3; a weak D match, TRBD2 (6 bases). CDR1 is PRHDT and CDR2 is FYEKMQ in the germline V gene (reference sequence). CDR3 length: 15 residues. Trimming pared 6 bases from V and 1 base from J, leaving 14 bases between. Here the CDR3 DNA reads TGTGCCAGCAGTCTTCGGGGGAGTGGCACAGATACGCAGTATTTT. Its protein is CASSLRGSGTDTQYF.

This sequence joins TRBV6-5 and TRBJ2-7; 9 bases agree with TRBD2. The CDR3 sequence is 14 residues long. With 5 bases clipped from V and 1 base from J, the junction kept 3 bases outside the gene matches. CDR1 is MNHEY, CDR2 SVGAGI, per germline. The CDR3 DNA sequence: TGTGCCAGCAGTACGACTAGCGGTTCCTACGAGCAGTACTTC. Encoded protein: CASSTTSGSYEQYF.

The chain has TRBV4-2 and TRBJ2-4; tentatively, D is TRBD1 (5 bases). The germline CDR1 and CDR2 sequences are LGHNA and YNFKEQ. V was trimmed by 0 bases and J by 0 bases, leaving 21 bases between them. The CDR3 has 20 amino acids. The DNA of the CDR3 is TGTGCCAGCAGCCAAGATGCAAGACAGCCGGCTGATTTAGCCAAAAACATTCAGTACTTC. This sequence encodes CASSQDARQPADLAKNIQYF.

This sequence joins TRBV19 and TRBJ1-2; 9 bases match TRBD1. This CDR3 is 14 amino acids long. V lost 6 bases to trimming and J lost 1 base; unmatched junction nucleotides: 3. Germline CDR1 is LNHDA and CDR2 is SQIVND (reference sequence). The CDR3 sequence is CASSGGQGNYGYTF. DNA of the CDR3: TGTGCCAGTAGCGGGGGACAGGGTAACTATGGCTACACCTTC.